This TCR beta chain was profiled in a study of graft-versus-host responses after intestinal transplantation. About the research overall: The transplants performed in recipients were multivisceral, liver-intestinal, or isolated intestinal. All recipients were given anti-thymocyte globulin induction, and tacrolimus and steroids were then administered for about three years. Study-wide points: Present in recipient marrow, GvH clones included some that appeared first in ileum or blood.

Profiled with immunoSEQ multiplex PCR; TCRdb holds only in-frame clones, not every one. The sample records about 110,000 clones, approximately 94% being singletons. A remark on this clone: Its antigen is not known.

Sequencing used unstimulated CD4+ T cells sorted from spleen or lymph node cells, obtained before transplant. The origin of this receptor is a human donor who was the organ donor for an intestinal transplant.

The CDR3 protein is CASSLAGEPWGEQFF. The CDR3 bases are TGTGCCAGCAGCTTAGCGGGAGAACCTTGGGGTGAGCAGTTCTTC. This rearrangement joins TRBV5-8 to TRBJ2-1; 8 nucleotides agree with TRBD2. V was clipped by 2 bases and J by 9 bases; unmatched bases: 10. Per the germline V gene, CDR1 is SGHTS and CDR2 is YDEGEE. The length of the CDR3 is 15 residues. Together with reference TRBV5-8 and TRBJ2-1, the CDR3 gives the full variable domain: EAGVTQSPTHLIKTRGQQATLRCSPISGHTSVYWYQQALGLGLQFLLWYDEGEERNRGNFPPRFSGRQFPNYSSELNVNALELEDSALYLCASSLAGEPWGEQFFGPGTRLTVL.